This T cell receptor beta chain was captured by sequencing in a study of T cells in Graves' hyperthyroidism and ophthalmopathy. General study findings and limits: In the blood, most expanded thyroid clonotypes above 0.001 appeared as well.

The CDR3 regions of TCR beta were amplified from RNA transcripts. With the HTBI primer set, the TCR CDR3 went through a first round of RT-PCR. In TCRdb, the multiplex PCR reads were re-called with MiXCR into one record per CDR3 protein. Of more than 300,000 distinct CDR3 sequences in the sample, 13% were seen once. This clonotype was seen ten or more times. Its antigen is still unknown. This CDR3 is built from 13 residues. Trimming left V 3 bases short and J 2 bases short, with 8 bases between. The germline CDR1 and CDR2 sequences are SGDLS and YYNGEE. The PBMCs had their origin in roughly 9.8 ml of fresh peripheral blood.

The specimen was blood. This sequence joins TRBV9 and TRBJ1-1; no definite D call. The sequence came from a woman aged 18 to 35 with Graves' hyperthyroidism. The DNA of the CDR3 is TGTGCCAGCAGCGCCACCCCCAACACTGAAGCTTTCTTT. It is translated as CASSATPNTEAFF.